This TCR beta chain was retrieved from a study of cytomegalovirus exposure and HLA in healthy donors. The overall study: Within the Caucasian-associated ancestry cluster were about 81% of the roughly 400 genotyped donors.

As concerns this clone: The antigen is undetermined.

Study outcomes and limitations: There was a cluster of highly shared sequence variants that was likely a sequencing artifact. An analysis that was carried out later associated fewer than 20,000 TCR beta sequences with HLA alleles at 0.05 false discovery rate. Apart from CMV serostatus, no immune exposure information was available.

The PCR ran on 60 Vbeta and 13 Jbeta primers. The table came from immunoSEQ multiplex PCR; TCRdb's copy has only in-frame clones and leaves some out. The sample has roughly 150,000 clones, around 76% seen once. Germline-derived CDR1 and CDR2 are MNHEY and SVGAGI. This CDR3 comprises 15 residues. Trimming removed 8 bases at V and 6 bases at J, with 22 bases between. Sequencing used PBMCs. V and J are TRBV6-5 and TRBJ1-2, with TRBD1 as a possible D gene (6 bases). This TCR was recovered from a man aged 40-49 years in good health and CMV-seronegative. The CDR3 spells CASRPRGGGTHGYTF. CDR3 nucleotides: TGTGCCAGCCGTCCGAGGGGGGGCGGGACGCATGGCTACACCTTC.